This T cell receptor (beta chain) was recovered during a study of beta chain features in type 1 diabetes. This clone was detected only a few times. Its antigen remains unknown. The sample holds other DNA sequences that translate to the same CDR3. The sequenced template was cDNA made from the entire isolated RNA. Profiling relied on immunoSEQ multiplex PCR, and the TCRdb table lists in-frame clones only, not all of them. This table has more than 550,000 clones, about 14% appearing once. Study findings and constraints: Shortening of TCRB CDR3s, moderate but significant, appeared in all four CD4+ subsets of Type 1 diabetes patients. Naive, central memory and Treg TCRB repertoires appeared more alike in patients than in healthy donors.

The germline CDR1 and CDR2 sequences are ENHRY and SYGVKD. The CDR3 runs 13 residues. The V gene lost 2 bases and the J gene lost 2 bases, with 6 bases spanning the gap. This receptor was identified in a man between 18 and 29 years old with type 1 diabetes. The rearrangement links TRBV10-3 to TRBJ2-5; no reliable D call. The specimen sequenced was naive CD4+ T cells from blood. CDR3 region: CAISENRQETQYF. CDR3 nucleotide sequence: TGTGCCATCAGTGAGAACCGGCAAGAGACCCAGTACTTC.